These T cell receptor beta chains were read from a single sample in a study of a mutant IDH1 vaccine in newly diagnosed glioma. Libraries were prepared by immunoSEQ multiplex PCR; TCRdb keeps only in-frame clonotypes and omits some of them. Altogether 50,000 to 65,000 clones are present, about 82% being singletons, with the ten largest covering around 21%. The material was PBMCs, obtained from a glioma patient treated with radiotherapy, temozolomide or both. The source of these receptors is a young man with glioma. Both conserved end residues are part of each CDR3. Fields, in order: V gene, D gene, J gene, CDR3 protein. The D gene is left open where the match is weak.

TRBV5-4,-,TRBJ2-3,CASSSLTDTQYF
TRBV18,TRBD2,TRBJ2-1,CASSPQREAYNEQFF
TRBV6-1,-,TRBJ2-7,CASSSFAGTPYEQYF
TRBV6-5,TRBD2,TRBJ2-1,CASSRRTSVYNEQFF
TRBV5-4,TRBD1,TRBJ1-2,CASSRTGGQGDYGYTF
TRBV15,-,TRBJ2-2,CATSETRVFGGELFF
TRBV5-1,TRBD2,TRBJ2-3,CASSLAGTSTTDTQYF
TRBV7-9,-,TRBJ1-2,CASSLAAGTGGSPGRGYTF
TRBV11-2,-,TRBJ1-1,CASSQQQTSNTEAFF
TRBV7-2,-,TRBJ2-7,CASSLERGAPYEQYF
TRBV4-1,-,TRBJ1-2,CASSQDRASGAYGYTF
TRBV27,-,TRBJ2-5,CASSLSRTPLETQYF
TRBV30,-,TRBJ1-1,CAWSGGAGTAFF
TRBV21-1,-,TRBJ1-3,CASSKVWGTGNTIYF
TRBV20-1,-,TRBJ1-1,CSARNTEAFF
TRBV13,-,TRBJ2-2,CASEGNTGELFF
TRBV4-1,TRBD1,TRBJ1-2,CASSQDPGGSYGYTF
TRBV7-2,-,TRBJ2-7,CASSLSVHWTYEQYF
TRBV2,TRBD1,TRBJ1-2,CASTNRGHYGYTF
TRBV20-1,-,TRBJ1-1,CSATQVVEAFF
TRBV4-2,-,TRBJ1-1,CASRRGRDGQNTEAFF
TRBV5-1,TRBD1,TRBJ1-2,CASSLFDSTGGNGSYGYTF